These 26 T cell receptor beta chains came from one sample sequenced in a study of radiation and T cells in renal cell carcinoma. Sequencing used immunoSEQ multiplex PCR; TCRdb keeps in-frame clones, though not all of them. The data contain about 130,000 clones, 88% of them seen just once; the ten biggest clones take up more than 5%. Time point here: blood 2 weeks post-SBRT. The sample's treatment: 15 Gy SBRT to primary tumor, nephrectomy 4 weeks later. Sequenced here: blood, sampled from a patient whose treatment included radiotherapy and nephrectomy. These TCRs come from a woman between 70 and 85 years old with renal cell carcinoma.

V is TRBV6-6 and J is TRBJ1-2; 9 bases fit TRBD1. This CDR3 has 13 residues. V shed 6 bases, J shed 2 bases, and the junction held 1 base outside the gene matches. Germline CDR1 is MNHNY and CDR2 is SVGAGI (reference sequence). CDR3 loop: CASRTGGNYGYTF. In DNA, the CDR3 is TGTGCCAGCAGGACAGGGGGAAACTATGGCTACACCTTC.

The chain links TRBV2 to TRBJ1-3, with a possible D match to TRBD1 (6 bases). Trimming removed 4 bases at V and 2 bases at J, with 6 bases between. Germline CDR1 SNHLY, CDR2 FYNNEI. This CDR3 is 13 amino acids long. The chain's CDR3 is CASSAGAGNTIYF. CDR3 DNA sequence: TGTGCCAGCAGTGCAGGGGCTGGAAACACCATATATTTT.

The chain combines TRBV5-4 with TRBJ1-1; 7 nucleotides match TRBD1. CDR1 is SGHNT, CDR2 YYREEE, per germline (reference sequence). This CDR3 has 15 amino acids. V shed 4 bases, J shed 0 bases, and the junction held 6 bases outside the gene matches. As DNA, the CDR3 is TGTGCCAGCAGCCCGCGGGACAGTTTGAACACTGAAGCTTTCTTT. Translated, it gives CASSPRDSLNTEAFF.

The chain carries TRBV4-1 and TRBJ1-2; 7 positions match TRBD1. From germline, CDR1 is MGHRA and CDR2 YSYEKL. V was pared by 1 base and J by 8 bases, with 10 bases of the junction left unmatched. The length of the CDR3 is 15 residues. The CDR3: CASSQVGGGVGGYTF. In DNA form, the CDR3 reads TGCGCCAGCAGCCAAGTGGGAGGGGGCGTAGGAGGCTACACCTTC.

This clone came up once. The rearrangement links TRBV19 to TRBJ1-4; a possible D gene is TRBD1 (5 bases). The CDR3 extends over 15 amino acids. V was shortened by 8 bases and J by 8 bases, with 21 bases between the two germline ends. Germline V lookup: CDR1 LNHDA, CDR2 SQIVND (reference sequence). CDR3 loop: CASRDQQAFSEKLFF. DNA for the CDR3: TGTGCCAGTCGCGACCAACAGGCGTTTTCCGAAAAACTGTTTTTT.

This rearrangement joins TRBV11-3 to TRBJ2-5; D is unresolved. The V end lost 0 bases, the J end lost 2 bases, and 7 bases lay between the germline ends. From germline, CDR1 is SGHNT and CDR2 YENEEA. This CDR3 comprises 14 residues. In nucleotides, the CDR3 is TGTGCCAGCAGCTTAGATTTAGGGCAAGAGACCCAGTACTTC. It codes for CASSLDLGQETQYF.

The chain couples TRBV9 to TRBJ2-3, with 10 bases fitting TRBD2. This CDR3 has 13 amino acids. The V segment lost 1 base and the J segment 11 bases; nucleotides outside the gene matches: 4. Looked up from germline, CDR1 is SGDLS and CDR2 is YYNGEE. In DNA form, the CDR3 reads TGTGCCAGCAGCGTAAACCCTAGCGGGGGGCAGTATTTT. This gives the protein CASSVNPSGGQYF.

CDR3 sequence: CASSPPGLLQETQYF. In DNA form, the CDR3 reads TGTGCCAGCAGCCCCCCGGGACTACTCCAAGAGACCCAGTACTTC. The rearrangement joins TRBV7-2 to TRBJ2-5, with TRBD2 matching over 7 bases. Germline-derived CDR1 and CDR2 are SGHTA and FQGNSA. This CDR3 contains 15 residues. V lost 5 bases, J lost 1 base, and 7 bases stayed unmatched.

Here the CDR3 DNA reads TGTGCCAGCAGCTTAGGAGCTACGAGCCCTAGGGGGGTAAATGAGCAGTTCTTC. Translating gives CASSLGATSPRGVNEQFF. The chain is built from TRBV7-2 and TRBJ2-1; D may match TRBD1 or TRBD2 (6 bases each). The CDR3 consists of 18 residues. Germline loops: CDR1 SGHTA, CDR2 FQGNSA. The ends were cut back, 1 base at V and 7 bases at J, with 23 bases in the middle. Based on the CDR3 plus reference TRBV7-2 and TRBJ2-1, the full variable domain is GAGVSQSPSNKVTEKGKDVELRCDPISGHTALYWYRQSLGQGLEFLIYFQGNSAPDKSGLPSDRFSAERTGGSVSTLTIQRTQQEDSAVYLCASSLGATSPRGVNEQFFGPGTRLTVL.

The V call is TRBV7-2, the J call TRBJ1-4; D possibly corresponds to TRBD1 (5 bases). V lost 3 bases and J lost 5, with 16 bases in between. The CDR3 contains 16 residues. The V gene's germline CDR1 is SGHTA and CDR2 FQGNSA. CDR3 bases: TGTGCCAGCAGCTTTTCCCCAGACAGTCCCAATGAAAAACTGTTTTTT. This sequence encodes CASSFSPDSPNEKLFF.

J is TRBJ2-7 and V is TRBV27, with 9 positions matching TRBD2. The CDR3 is made up of 14 amino acids. CDR1 MNHEY and CDR2 SMNVEV come from the germline V gene (reference sequence). The junction had 6 bases not matched to a gene; V was cut back by 5 bases and J by 4 bases. The CDR3 region has the DNA TGTGCCAGCAGTATAGCGGGGGCAGGGTACGAGCAGTACTTC. It codes for CASSIAGAGYEQYF.

CDR3 loop: CASSLEGRLYEQYF. The CDR3 DNA is TGCGCCAGCAGCTTGGAGGGCCGCCTCTACGAGCAGTACTTC. The J gene is TRBJ2-7, the V gene TRBV5-1; D not resolved. The CDR3 has 14 amino acids. CDR1 and CDR2 from the germline V gene are SGHRS and YFSETQ. Between the trimmed V and J ends, which lost 0 bases and 3 bases, there was a span of 10 bases.

This clone was detected a few times. The rearrangement joins TRBV15 to TRBJ1-4, with TRBD1 matching 8 bases. With V trimmed by 0 bases and J by 8 bases, 8 bases remained unmatched. The CDR3 runs to 16 residues. Germline lookup yields CDR1 LNHNV and CDR2 YYDKDF (reference sequence). This CDR3 is CATSRDRQGPEEKLFF. Written as DNA, the CDR3 is TGTGCCACCAGCAGAGATAGACAGGGGCCGGAGGAAAAACTGTTTTTT.

The V and J genes are TRBV19 and TRBJ1-6; 7 bases map to TRBD1. Germline assignment: CDR1 LNHDA and CDR2 SQIVND (reference sequence). V lost 1 base, J lost 4 bases, and 19 bases stayed unmatched. This CDR3 contains 21 residues. CDR3 DNA sequence: TGTGCCAGTAGTATAGCAGGCTACGGTCGGACAGGCGGAGGGTATAATTCACCCCTCCACTTT. It yields the protein CASSIAGYGRTGGGYNSPLHF.

The chain has TRBV6-5 and TRBJ1-2; no reliable D call. Between the trimmed V and J ends, which lost 5 bases and 5 bases, there was a span of 12 bases. Germline V gives CDR1 MNHEY, CDR2 SVGAGI. The CDR3 contains 13 residues. Here the CDR3 DNA reads TGTGCCAGCAGTGAAGCCCTCGATTATGGCTACACCTTC. Its translation is CASSEALDYGYTF.

The V gene is TRBV11-3, the J gene TRBJ2-1, with 8 positions matching TRBD1. The J segment lost 8 bases and the V segment lost 5 bases, leaving 11 bases of the junction unmatched. This CDR3 has 15 amino acids. Germline CDR1 is SGHNT and CDR2 is YENEEA. CDR3 nucleotide sequence: TGTGCCAGCAGCCTCCGGGACAGGTATGTTGATGAGCAGTTCTTC. This gives the protein CASSLRDRYVDEQFF.

The chain employs TRBV2 and TRBJ2-7, with 9 positions matching TRBD1. The CDR3 runs to 14 residues. V shed 6 bases, J shed 4 bases, and the junction held 7 bases outside the gene matches. CDR1 and CDR2 from the germline V gene are SNHLY and FYNNEI. The CDR3 reads CASRAGQGMYEQYF. The CDR3 region has the DNA TGTGCCAGCAGGGCGGGACAGGGAATGTACGAGCAGTACTTC.

This chain links TRBV10-3 with TRBJ1-1; the match to TRBD1 covers 7 bases. V was pared by 5 bases and J by 4 bases, with 7 bases of the junction left unmatched. The CDR3 consists of 14 residues. CDR1 and CDR2 from the germline V gene are ENHRY and SYGVKD. This chain's CDR3 is CAISIDRVGTEAFF. CDR3 in DNA: TGTGCCATCAGTATTGACAGGGTGGGCACTGAAGCTTTCTTT.

V is TRBV5-1 and J is TRBJ1-2, with D perhaps matching TRBD1 (5 bases). The CDR3 spans 16 residues. Germline CDR1 is SGHRS and CDR2 is YFSETQ. The V and J ends lost 0 bases and 0 bases respectively, with 12 bases between them. CDR3 DNA: TGCGCCAGCAGCTTGGGGCCGGGGGGAGCTAACTATGGCTACACCTTC. Its protein product is CASSLGPGGANYGYTF.

V usage is TRBV11-1 and J usage is TRBJ1-1; D ambiguous. The CDR3 length is 14 residues. Trimming left V 3 bases short and J 1 base short, with 9 bases between. The V gene's germline CDR1 is SGHAT and CDR2 FQDESV (reference sequence). CDR3 sequence (DNA): TGTGCCAGCAGCTTGGGCTCGGGGAACACTGAAGCTTTCTTT. It codes for CASSLGSGNTEAFF.

This chain joins TRBV27 and TRBJ2-3; D unresolved. Trimming left V 5 bases short and J 4 bases short, with 10 bases between. Germline loops: CDR1 MNHEY, CDR2 SMNVEV (reference sequence). The CDR3 is made up of 13 amino acids. CDR3 amino acids: CASSHNYPDTQYF. DNA for the CDR3: TGTGCCAGCAGTCACAACTATCCAGATACGCAGTATTTT.

This clone was counted once. The chain joins TRBV9 to TRBJ2-7; D unclear. Germline CDR1 SGDLS, CDR2 YYNGEE. CDR3 length equals 16 residues. Trimming stripped 0 bases from V and 0 bases from J, with 13 bases between. CDR3 amino acids: CASSVGVGISSYEQYF. CDR3 in DNA: TGTGCCAGCAGCGTAGGGGTGGGTATTAGCTCCTACGAGCAGTACTTC.

The V call is TRBV4-2, the J call TRBJ2-5, with 10 bases lining up with TRBD2. The CDR3 contains 16 residues. V lost 0 bases, J lost 0 bases, and 1 base stayed unmatched. In germline, CDR1 is LGHNA, CDR2 YNFKEQ. This CDR3 reads CASSQDLAGDQETQYF. CDR3 nucleotides: TGTGCCAGCAGCCAAGATCTAGCGGGGGACCAAGAGACCCAGTACTTC.

V usage is TRBV10-2 and J usage is TRBJ1-6; D may be TRBD1 (5 bases). CDR1 and CDR2 (germline): WSHSY, SAAADI. The CDR3 is made up of 13 amino acids. Deletions cut 1 base from V and 9 bases from J, with 7 bases between. In nucleotides, the CDR3 is TGCGCCAGCAGTGAGTATGGGGGTTCACCCCTCCACTTT. It encodes CASSEYGGSPLHF.

V is TRBV6-1 and J is TRBJ2-3, with D possibly called TRBD1 or TRBD2 (6 bases each). Germline assignment: CDR1 MNHNS and CDR2 SASEGT. V dropped 6 bases and J dropped 2 bases, with 15 bases sitting between them. The CDR3 is made up of 15 amino acids. CDR3 protein: CASRRGADYTDTQYF. CDR3 sequence (DNA): TGTGCCAGCAGGAGGGGGGCGGACTACACAGATACGCAGTATTTT.

J is TRBJ1-5 and V is TRBV19, with 10 bases identical to TRBD1. V lost 4 bases and J lost 6; bases outside the gene matches: 6. CDR1 is LNHDA and CDR2 is SQIVND in the germline V gene (reference sequence). The CDR3 contains 15 residues. Here the CDR3 reads CASSTGTGEAQPQHF. The CDR3 DNA reads as TGTGCCAGTAGTACTGGGACAGGGGAGGCTCAGCCCCAGCATTTT. Full variable domain (rest looked up from reference TRBV19 and TRBJ1-5): DGGITQSPKYLFRKEGQNVTLSCEQNLNHDAMYWYRQDPGQGLRLIYYSQIVNDFQKGDIAEGYSVSREKKESFPLTVTSAQKNPTAFYLCASSTGTGEAQPQHFGDGTRLSIL.